The T cell receptor beta chain under discussion was sequenced for a study of PD-1 blockade in classical Hodgkin lymphoma. Turning to the study itself: Each patient was given nivolumab 3 mg/kg through a vein every 2 weeks.

CDR1 and CDR2 from the germline V gene are SGDLS and YYNGEE. V lost 0 bases and J 0 bases, leaving 7 bases between the germline ends. This CDR3 comprises 15 residues. On this clone: No antigen is known for it.

Some clones are missing from TCRdb's copy, which holds only in-frame ones; the method was immunoSEQ multiplex PCR. The sample has 6,400 or so clones, more than 65% seen once. Whole-study findings and limits: Significantly greater TCR diversity emerged by C4D1 in CD4+ cells but not CD8+ cells.

Every patient had relapsed following autologous stem cell transplantation, and cohorts differed in brentuximab vedotin exposure. Magnetic negative selection purified CD4+ T cells from thawed PBMCs. This material consisted of CD4+ T cells from blood, taken at baseline. This clonotype originated in a human donor with classical Hodgkin lymphoma. The V call is TRBV9, the J call TRBJ1-5; D possibly corresponds to TRBD1 (5 bases). The CDR3 region is CASSVGGNSNQPQHF. CDR3 DNA: TGTGCCAGCAGCGTAGGGGGGAATAGCAATCAGCCCCAGCATTTT.